Following are 29 T cell receptor beta chains from one sample sequenced in a study of blood T cell repertoires in COVID-19. Here immunoSEQ multiplex PCR was the method, and the copy in TCRdb shows in-frame clones only, minus some. The sample has over 40,000 clones, about 90% seen once; the top ten hold more than 10%. Source material: peripheral blood. The receptors derive from a human donor in a cohort sampled during active COVID-19.

The chain is built from TRBV6-5 and TRBJ2-6; D call uncertain. V was clipped by 4 bases and J by 4 bases, with 8 bases between them. Germline loops: CDR1 MNHEY, CDR2 SVGAGI. This CDR3 region has 14 residues. CDR3 bases: TGTGCCAGCAGTTCCTCCCTGGGGGCCAACGTCCTGACTTTC. Protein sequence: CASSSSLGANVLTF.

This chain joins TRBV9 and TRBJ2-7, with 8 bases matching TRBD2. Germline CDR1 and CDR2: SGDLS and YYNGEE. The V segment lost 0 bases and the J segment 2 bases; nucleotides outside the gene matches: 1. This CDR3 comprises 14 residues. The CDR3 sequence: CASSVGGGTYEQYF. CDR3 sequence (DNA): TGTGCCAGCAGCGTAGGCGGGGGGACCTACGAGCAGTACTTC.

The rearrangement links TRBV7-2 to TRBJ1-2; D perhaps matches TRBD1 (5 bases). Germline V CDR1 and CDR2: SGHTA, FQGNSA. The V end was cut by 5 bases, the J end by 7 bases, with 17 bases between. The CDR3 has 14 amino acids. The CDR3 DNA reads TGTGCCAGCAGCCCGGACATATCCGGGTTTGGCTACACCTTC. Protein sequence: CASSPDISGFGYTF. The full variable domain, rest sourced from reference TRBV7-2 and TRBJ1-2, is GAGVSQSPSNKVTEKGKDVELRCDPISGHTALYWYRQSLGQGLEFLIYFQGNSAPDKSGLPSDRFSAERTGGSVSTLTIQRTQQEDSAVYLCASSPDISGFGYTFGSGTRLTVV.

This rearrangement joins TRBV18 to TRBJ2-1; D unresolved. CDR3 size: 14 residues. Germline CDR1 is KGHSH and CDR2 is LQKENI. V gave up 3 bases and J gave up 4 bases, with 10 bases separating them. The CDR3 region has the DNA TGTGCCAGCTCACCTGATCCGGTATACAATGAGCAGTTCTTC. It codes for CASSPDPVYNEQFF. The full variable domain, in which reference TRBV18 and TRBJ2-1 provide the parts outside the CDR3, is NAGVMQNPRHLVRRRGQEARLRCSPMKGHSHVYWYRQLPEEGLKFMVYLQKENIIDESGMPKERFSAEFPKEGPSILRIQQVVRGDSAAYFCASSPDPVYNEQFFGPGTRLTVL.

The chain recombines TRBV7-2 with TRBJ1-2; 9 nucleotides align to TRBD1. Germline CDR1 and CDR2: SGHTA and FQGNSA. The CDR3 has 12 residues. Trimming at V came to 7 bases and at J to 8 bases, leaving 5 bases not matched to a gene. CDR3 sequence: CASTGTGSGYTF. As DNA, the CDR3 is TGTGCCAGCACCGGGACAGGGTCCGGCTACACCTTC.

The chain links TRBV20-1 to TRBJ1-2; no firm D call. Trimming cost V 3 bases and J 4 bases, with 6 bases left between them. There are 11 residues in the CDR3. Germline V lookup: CDR1 DFQATT, CDR2 SNEGSKA (reference sequence). The CDR3 sequence is CSASAVYGYTF. CDR3 nucleotide sequence: TGCAGTGCTAGCGCGGTCTATGGCTACACCTTC.

The CDR3 nucleotides read TGCGCCAGCAGCCTACAGACAGGGGGCTCCCATGGCTACACCTTC. Amino acids: CASSLQTGGSHGYTF. The genes are TRBV4-3 and TRBJ1-2; 10 bases are shared with TRBD1. The CDR3 spans 15 residues. The germline CDR1 and CDR2 sequences are LGHNA and YSLEER. The J segment lost 6 bases and the V segment lost 4 bases, leaving 8 bases of the junction unmatched.

The rearrangement uses TRBV6-1 and TRBJ1-1; D unclear. The V gene's germline CDR1 is MNHNS and CDR2 SASEGT. Trimming took 3 bases from V and 1 from J, leaving 18 bases between them. This CDR3 has 17 residues. The CDR3: CASSDRGRLRGNTEAFF. DNA of the CDR3: TGTGCCAGCAGTGATCGTGGCAGACTGCGGGGGAACACTGAAGCTTTCTTT.

The rearrangement joins TRBV4-3 to TRBJ1-2; 7 nucleotides line up with TRBD1. Trimming removed 3 bases from V and 3 bases from J; junction bases left unmatched: 4. This CDR3 has 14 amino acids. Germline V gene lookup returns CDR1 LGHNA and CDR2 YSLEER. CDR3 coding DNA: TGCGCCAGCAGCCACGCTGACAGGGACTATGGCTACACCTTC. As protein: CASSHADRDYGYTF.

The chain carries TRBV27 and TRBJ1-5; possible D gene TRBD1, 5 bases. This CDR3 comprises 16 residues. From germline, CDR1 is MNHEY and CDR2 SMNVEV (reference sequence). V shed 3 bases and J shed 2 bases, with 14 bases lying between them. The CDR3 nucleotides read TGTGCCAGCAGTTTCCCCGACAGATTGGGCAATCAGCCCCAGCATTTT. As protein: CASSFPDRLGNQPQHF.

The chain employs TRBV3-1 (or the pseudogene TRBV3-2) and TRBJ2-2; the match to TRBD2 covers 7 bases. Per the germline V gene, CDR1 is LGHDT and CDR2 is YNNKEL (reference sequence). J gave up 6 bases and V 6 bases, and 4 bases lay outside the gene matches. The CDR3 sequence is 13 residues long. Here the CDR3 DNA reads TGTGCCAGCAGTCATGCGGGAGCCGGGGAGCTGTTTTTT. This translates into CASSHAGAGELFF.

The gene calls are TRBV7-3 and TRBJ2-7; D perhaps matches TRBD2 (6 bases). Germline V gene lookup returns CDR1 SGHTA and CDR2 FQGTGA. CDR3 length equals 14 residues. Trimming removed 3 bases from V and 2 bases from J, with 11 bases in between. CDR3 bases: TGTGCCAGCAGCTTGGCAGCGGGTCCCTACGAGCAGTACTTC. Translated, it gives CASSLAAGPYEQYF. Using reference TRBV7-3 and TRBJ2-7 for the parts outside the CDR3, the full variable domain is GAGVSQTPSNKVTEKGKYVELRCDPISGHTALYWYRQSLGQGPEFLIYFQGTGAADDSGLPNDRFFAVRPEGSVSTLKIQRTERGDSAVYLCASSLAAGPYEQYFGPGTRLTVT.

This chain uses TRBV10-3 with TRBJ2-1; 8 positions match TRBD2. The CDR3 runs 15 residues. The junction had 14 bases not matched to a gene; V was cut back by 10 bases and J by 6 bases. Germline V CDR1 and CDR2: ENHRY, SYGVKD. CDR3 DNA: TGTGCCACCGCCGGGGGGGGGCCCCTCCCCAATGAGCAGTTCTTC. Translating gives CATAGGGPLPNEQFF.

This chain joins TRBV5-4 and TRBJ2-3; D is perhaps TRBD2 (6 bases). The CDR3 runs 15 residues. The germline gives CDR1 SGHNT, CDR2 YYREEE (reference sequence). The germline V and J ends were trimmed by 4 bases and 6 bases, with 18 bases remaining between them. The CDR3 spells CASSNSTGDGDTQYF. The CDR3 DNA is TGTGCCAGCAGCAATAGCACGGGGGACGGGGATACGCAGTATTTT.

V and J are TRBV7-8 and TRBJ2-7; 8 positions agree with TRBD1. V trimming: 5 bases; J trimming: 5 bases; junction bases outside the gene matches: 11. The CDR3 runs to 15 residues. The germline V gene has CDR1 SGHVS and CDR2 FQNEAQ. CDR3 protein: CASSPSPQGAHEQYF. DNA of the CDR3: TGTGCCAGCAGCCCCTCTCCGCAGGGGGCCCACGAGCAGTACTTC.

The rearrangement links TRBV21-1 to TRBJ2-1; the table's D call of TRBD1 was not tested on the DNA. TRBV21-1 is a documented pseudogene. The CDR3 is made up of 11 amino acids. The CDR3 nucleotides read TGTGCCAGCAGCAATAGTTCAGGGAAGTTCTTC. Its protein product is CASSNSSGKFF.

This rearrangement joins TRBV12-3 or TRBV12-4 to TRBJ1-1; possible D gene TRBD1, 6 bases. The CDR3 is made up of 12 amino acids. Trimming shortened V by 6 bases and J by 10 bases, and 15 bases separated the two germline ends. The CDR3 nucleotides read TGTGCCAGCAGCTCAACAGGGAGGGGAGCTTTCTTT. Encoded protein: CASSSTGRGAFF.

The V and J genes are TRBV4-3 and TRBJ2-7; 10 bases line up with TRBD1. CDR1 is LGHNA, CDR2 YSLEER, per germline. The V and J ends lost 5 bases and 3 bases, in that order; junction bases with no gene match: 7. This CDR3 has 15 residues. This CDR3 is CASSSRQGAVYEQYF. The DNA of the CDR3 is TGCGCCAGCAGCTCCCGACAGGGGGCGGTCTACGAGCAGTACTTC.

The chain carries TRBV30 and TRBJ2-1; TRBD1 or TRBD2 may be the D gene (5 bases each). CDR1 is GTSNPN and CDR2 is SVGIG in the germline V gene (reference sequence). The CDR3 is 13 amino acids. Deletions cut 5 bases from V and 6 bases from J, with 14 bases between. CDR3 amino acids: CAWGGEMGNEQFF. CDR3 bases: TGTGCCTGGGGGGGAGAAATGGGCAATGAGCAGTTCTTC.

The sample holds one count of this clone. The gene calls are TRBV20-1 and TRBJ2-7; D gene ambiguous. CDR3 length: 11 amino acids. V gave up 1 base and J gave up 9 bases, with 10 bases separating them. Per germline, CDR1 DFQATT and CDR2 SNEGSKA (reference sequence). The CDR3: CSARGGPGQYF. CDR3 bases: TGCAGTGCTAGAGGCGGCCCGGGGCAGTACTTC.

The V and J genes are TRBV5-4 and TRBJ1-1; the D is unclear. Germline V gene data show CDR1 as SGHNT and CDR2 as YYREEE (reference sequence). Trimming left V 4 bases short and J 0 bases short, with 13 bases between. This CDR3 contains 15 residues. CDR3 nucleotides: TGTGCCAGCAGCCTTGGAGGGTGGGTGAACACTGAAGCTTTCTTT. Amino acid sequence: CASSLGGWVNTEAFF.

The chain couples TRBV18 to TRBJ2-7, with TRBD2 as a possible D gene (5 bases). V lost 4 bases and J lost 6, with 13 bases in between. The CDR3 covers 13 residues. Germline V CDR1 and CDR2: KGHSH, LQKENI. CDR3 DNA sequence: TGTGCCAGCTCACGGGAGTGGGAGAGCGAGCAGTACTTC. Translated: CASSREWESEQYF.

The chain combines TRBV30 with TRBJ2-3; TRBD1 aligns across 7 bases. The germline CDR1 and CDR2 sequences are GTSNPN and SVGIG (reference sequence). The CDR3 length is 13 residues. Trimming at V came to 2 bases and at J to 1 base, leaving 0 bases not matched to a gene. CDR3 coding DNA: TGTGCCTGGAGTACAGGGGGCACAGATACGCAGTATTTT. It is translated as CAWSTGGTDTQYF.

The chain links TRBV4-2 to TRBJ2-2; D is perhaps TRBD1 (6 bases). The CDR3 sequence is 14 residues long. CDR1 is LGHNA, CDR2 YNFKEQ, per germline. V shed 10 bases and J shed 4 bases, with 16 bases lying between them. The CDR3 spells CATTGTLSTGELFF. As DNA, the CDR3 is TGTGCCACAACCGGGACACTTTCCACCGGGGAGCTGTTTTTT.

The rearrangement links TRBV18 to TRBJ2-3, with TRBD2 as a possible D gene (6 bases). The V end was cut by 0 bases, the J end by 2 bases, with 15 bases between. The CDR3 is 17 amino acids. CDR1 is KGHSH and CDR2 is LQKENI in the germline V gene. CDR3 nucleotides: TGTGCCAGCTCACCACCCCCGCTAGGCGGGGACACAGATACGCAGTATTTT. Translating it yields CASSPPPLGGDTDTQYF. Using reference TRBV18 and TRBJ2-3 for the parts outside the CDR3, the full variable domain is NAGVMQNPRHLVRRRGQEARLRCSPMKGHSHVYWYRQLPEEGLKFMVYLQKENIIDESGMPKERFSAEFPKEGPSILRIQQVVRGDSAAYFCASSPPPLGGDTDTQYFGPGTRLTVL.

The chain recombines TRBV10-3 with TRBJ2-3, with TRBD2 as a possible D gene (6 bases). The CDR3 totals 12 residues. Germline CDR1 reads ENHRY; CDR2 reads SYGVKD. The CDR3 DNA reads TGTGCAGCGGAGGGAAACACAGATACGCAGTATTTT. It specifies CAAEGNTDTQYF.

This chain connects TRBV5-5 to TRBJ2-1; a possible D gene is TRBD2 (6 bases). Germline-derived CDR1 and CDR2 are SGHKS and YYEKEE (reference sequence). With 7 bases removed from V and 7 bases from J, the gap between germline ends came to 21 bases. This CDR3 has 15 amino acids. The CDR3 DNA reads as TGTGCCAGCTCCATGCGGGCGGGAAAGGGGAATGAGCAGTTCTTC. Its protein product is CASSMRAGKGNEQFF.

The chain links TRBV6-2 or TRBV6-3 to TRBJ1-5; 8 bases map to TRBD1. Germline assignment: CDR1 MNHEY and CDR2 SVGEGT. The J segment lost 6 bases and the V segment lost 2 bases, leaving 9 bases of the junction unmatched. The CDR3 contains 16 residues. CDR3 nucleotides: TGTGCCAGCAGTTACCCACGACAGGGGTTGAGTCAGCCCCAGCATTTT. Amino acid sequence: CASSYPRQGLSQPQHF.

The chain combines TRBV5-4 with TRBJ1-4; possible D gene TRBD1, 6 bases. The germline V and J ends were trimmed by 4 bases and 8 bases, with 18 bases remaining between them. The CDR3 runs 15 residues. Germline CDR1 reads SGHNT; CDR2 reads YYREEE (reference sequence). The DNA of the CDR3 is TGTGCCAGCAGCCGGGCGGCAGGGGCCGAAGAAAAACTGTTTTTT. This encodes CASSRAAGAEEKLFF.